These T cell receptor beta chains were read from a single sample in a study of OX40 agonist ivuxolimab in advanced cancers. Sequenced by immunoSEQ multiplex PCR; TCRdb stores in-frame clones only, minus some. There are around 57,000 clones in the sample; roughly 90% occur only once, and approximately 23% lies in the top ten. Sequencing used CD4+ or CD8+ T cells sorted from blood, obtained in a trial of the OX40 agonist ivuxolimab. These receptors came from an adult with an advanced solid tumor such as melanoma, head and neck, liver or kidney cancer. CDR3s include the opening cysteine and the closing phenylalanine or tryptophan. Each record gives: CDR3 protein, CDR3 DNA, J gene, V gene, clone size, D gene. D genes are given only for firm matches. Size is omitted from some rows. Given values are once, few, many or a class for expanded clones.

CDR3 protein: CASSLQDAGNTIYF
CDR3 DNA: TGTGCCAGCAGTTTACAGGACGCTGGAAACACCATATATTTT
J gene: TRBJ1-3
V gene: TRBV28
clone size: -
D gene: -

CDR3 protein: CASSYSSFGGTEAFF
CDR3 DNA: TGTGCCAGCAGTTACTCTTCCTTCGGGGGAACTGAAGCTTTCTTT
J gene: TRBJ1-1
V gene: TRBV6-5
clone size: -
D gene: -

CDR3 protein: CASSIDRLPIYNEQFF
CDR3 DNA: TGTGCCAGTAGTATAGATAGACTTCCGATTTACAATGAGCAGTTCTTC
J gene: TRBJ2-1
V gene: TRBV19
clone size: few
D gene: -

CDR3 protein: CASSAGTDTQYF
CDR3 DNA: TGTGCCAGCAGCGCGGGCACAGATACGCAGTATTTT
J gene: TRBJ2-3
V gene: TRBV9
clone size: -
D gene: -

CDR3 protein: CASSLTGGTEAFF
CDR3 DNA: TGTGCCAGCAGCTTAACGGGGGGCACTGAAGCTTTCTTT
J gene: TRBJ1-1
V gene: TRBV11-2
clone size: -
D gene: -

CDR3 protein: CASSLLDEKLFF
CDR3 DNA: TGTGCCAGCAGCTTATTAGACGAAAAACTGTTTTTT
J gene: TRBJ1-4
V gene: TRBV13
clone size: -
D gene: -

CDR3 protein: CASSLTGGYTF
CDR3 DNA: TGTGCCAGCAGCTTGACTGGTGGCTACACCTTC
J gene: TRBJ1-2
V gene: TRBV5-4
clone size: -
D gene: -

CDR3 protein: CASRRDTYYEQYF
CDR3 DNA: TGTGCCAGTAGACGGGACACCTACTACGAGCAGTACTTC
J gene: TRBJ2-7
V gene: TRBV28
clone size: -
D gene: -

CDR3 protein: CASSYSIAGATDTQYF
CDR3 DNA: TGTGCCAGCAGTTACTCGATAGCGGGTGCCACAGATACGCAGTATTTT
J gene: TRBJ2-3
V gene: TRBV6-5
clone size: -
D gene: TRBD2

CDR3 protein: CASSSKDPGIYGYTF
CDR3 DNA: TGTGCCAGCAGCTCGAAGGATCCAGGGATCTATGGCTACACCTTC
J gene: TRBJ1-2
V gene: TRBV11-3
clone size: once
D gene: -

CDR3 protein: CASSQLAGVYNEQFF
CDR3 DNA: TGTGCCAGCAGCCAACTAGCGGGGGTTTACAATGAGCAGTTCTTC
J gene: TRBJ2-1
V gene: TRBV6-5
clone size: -
D gene: TRBD2

CDR3 protein: CASSLTGVGNEQFF
CDR3 DNA: TGTGCCAGCAGCTTAACGGGCGTAGGCAATGAGCAGTTCTTC
J gene: TRBJ2-1
V gene: TRBV7-3
clone size: -
D gene: -

CDR3 protein: CASSQAVGRAESGNTIYF
CDR3 DNA: TGCGCCAGCAGCCAAGCAGTCGGCAGGGCCGAATCTGGAAACACCATATATTTT
J gene: TRBJ1-3
V gene: TRBV4-3
clone size: -
D gene: -

CDR3 protein: CASSGDYGYTF
CDR3 DNA: TGTGCCAGCAGTGGGGACTATGGCTACACCTTC
J gene: TRBJ1-2
V gene: TRBV25-1
clone size: -
D gene: -

CDR3 protein: CSAERHRSGELFF
CDR3 DNA: TGCAGCGCAGAGAGGCATCGTTCCGGGGAGCTGTTTTTT
J gene: TRBJ2-2
V gene: TRBV29-1
clone size: -
D gene: -

CDR3 protein: CASSQGLGALYEQYF
CDR3 DNA: TGCGCCAGCAGCCAAGGTCTAGGGGCTCTCTACGAGCAGTACTTC
J gene: TRBJ2-7
V gene: TRBV4-3
clone size: -
D gene: -

CDR3 protein: CASRTNPGNSPLHF
CDR3 DNA: TGTGCCAGCAGAACCAACCCGGGGAATTCACCCCTCCACTTT
J gene: TRBJ1-6
V gene: TRBV4-2
clone size: -
D gene: -

CDR3 protein: CASSAGTRGTDTQYF
CDR3 DNA: TGTGCCAGCAGTGCGGGGACTAGGGGCACAGATACGCAGTATTTT
J gene: TRBJ2-3
V gene: TRBV7-9
clone size: -
D gene: TRBD2

CDR3 protein: CASTFKAGQSYTF
CDR3 DNA: TGTGCCAGCACCTTTAAAGCGGGACAGAGCTACACCTTC
J gene: TRBJ1-2
V gene: TRBV7-9
clone size: -
D gene: TRBD1

CDR3 protein: CASSYGRYSYNSPLHF
CDR3 DNA: TGTGCCAGCAGTTACGGACGGTACTCCTATAATTCACCCCTCCACTTT
J gene: TRBJ1-6
V gene: TRBV6-5
clone size: -
D gene: -

CDR3 protein: CASSVDNSGNEQFF
CDR3 DNA: TGTGCCAGCAGCGTAGATAATAGCGGCAATGAGCAGTTCTTC
J gene: TRBJ2-1
V gene: TRBV9
clone size: -
D gene: -

CDR3 protein: CASSWGGGEVNEQFF
CDR3 DNA: TGTGCCAGCAGTTGGGGGGGAGGAGAGGTCAATGAGCAGTTCTTC
J gene: TRBJ2-1
V gene: TRBV27
clone size: -
D gene: TRBD2